This T cell receptor (beta chain) appears in the sequencing data of a study of cytomegalovirus exposure and HLA in healthy donors. Germline V gene lookup returns CDR1 MNHEY and CDR2 SVGAGI. Trimming cost V 3 bases and J 6 bases, with 12 bases left between them. The CDR3 has 14 amino acids. Here immunoSEQ multiplex PCR was the method, and the copy in TCRdb shows in-frame clones only, minus some. This table holds 150,000 to 200,000 clones, 70% to 90% found once. The chain recombines TRBV6-5 with TRBJ1-5, with D unresolved. What was sequenced was PBMCs. The clonotype comes from a woman in her thirties in good health and CMV-seronegative. CDR3 sequence reads: CASSYGNEGQPQHF. The CDR3 region has the DNA TGTGCCAGCAGTTATGGGAATGAAGGTCAGCCCCAGCATTTT.